These 20 T cell receptor beta chains were all obtained from the same sample, sequenced in a study of blood T cell repertoires in COVID-19. Some clones are missing from TCRdb's copy, which holds only in-frame ones; the method was immunoSEQ multiplex PCR. The sample contains 150,000 or so clones, 85% to 90% of which appear only once. Sequenced: peripheral blood. The receptors here all came from a man aged 18 to 29 with COVID-19, enrolled during active disease.

This clone came up a few times. The chain joins TRBV14 to TRBJ1-3, with D unclear. Trimming cost V 4 bases and J 1 base, with 8 bases left between them. This CDR3 region has 14 residues. CDR1 SGHDN and CDR2 FVKESK come from the germline V gene. The CDR3 bases are TGTGCCAGCAGCCTAGATACATCTGGAAACACCATATATTTT. Translation: CASSLDTSGNTIYF.

V usage is TRBV5-6 and J usage is TRBJ2-1, with a weak D call TRBD1 (6 bases). The CDR3 runs to 15 residues. Trimming shortened V by 3 bases and J by 2 bases, and 12 bases separated the two germline ends. Germline lookup yields CDR1 SGHDT and CDR2 YYEEEE. CDR3 nucleotides: TGTGCCAGCAGCTCCGATACAGGGACCTACAATGAGCAGTTCTTC. Translated: CASSSDTGTYNEQFF.

This clone was recorded once. This chain joins TRBV5-4 and TRBJ2-7; the match to TRBD2 covers 7 bases. V shed 4 bases, J shed 1 base, and the junction held 5 bases outside the gene matches. The CDR3 consists of 14 residues. CDR1 is SGHNT, CDR2 YYREEE, per germline (reference sequence). The CDR3 here is CASSTPSGSYEQYF. In nucleotides, the CDR3 is TGTGCCAGCAGCACACCTAGCGGATCCTACGAGCAGTACTTC.

The rearrangement joins TRBV28 to TRBJ2-7; D is perhaps TRBD2 (7 bases). V dropped 6 bases and J dropped 2 bases, with 14 bases sitting between them. This CDR3 spans 14 amino acids. In germline, CDR1 is MDHEN, CDR2 SYDVKM. The CDR3 sequence: CASRSRGGAYEQYF. As DNA, the CDR3 is TGTGCCAGCAGATCGAGGGGGGGTGCCTACGAGCAGTACTTC.

The chain carries TRBV11-3 and TRBJ2-1; D perhaps matches TRBD2 (6 bases). Germline loops: CDR1 SGHNT, CDR2 YENEEA. Trimming left V 0 bases short and J 5 bases short, with 20 bases between. This CDR3 region has 18 residues. The CDR3 coding sequence is TGTGCCAGCAGCTTAGACCCCCTCCGGGACTTGGGACACAATGAGCAGTTCTTC. It is translated as CASSLDPLRDLGHNEQFF.

V is TRBV5-6 and J is TRBJ2-2; tentatively, D is TRBD2 (6 bases). The CDR3 loop spans 17 amino acids. From germline, CDR1 is SGHDT and CDR2 YYEEEE. V was shortened by 3 bases and J by 3 bases, with 18 bases between the two germline ends. CDR3 DNA sequence: TGTGCCAGCAGCTCTTTTGGGGGGAAGAAGGACACCGGGGAGCTGTTTTTT. It yields the protein CASSSFGGKKDTGELFF.

This chain joins TRBV11-2 and TRBJ2-7; TRBD1 is a possible D gene (7 bases). The germline V gene has CDR1 SGHAT and CDR2 FQNNGV. Trimming shortened V by 0 bases and J by 2 bases, and 11 bases separated the two germline ends. The CDR3 runs 15 residues. This chain's CDR3 is CASSLDRGTAYEQYF. In DNA, the CDR3 is TGTGCCAGCAGCTTAGACCGGGGGACAGCCTACGAGCAGTACTTC.

The chain joins TRBV2 to TRBJ2-7; 8 nucleotides agree with TRBD2. The CDR3 is made up of 14 amino acids. CDR1 and CDR2 from the germline V gene are SNHLY and FYNNEI. The junction had 10 bases not matched to a gene; V was cut back by 7 bases and J by 5 bases. CDR3 in amino acids: CASKRTGRADEQYF. CDR3 in DNA: TGTGCCAGCAAACGTACCGGGAGGGCGGACGAGCAGTACTTC.

The CDR3 is CASSQESGSSYEQYF. CDR3 nucleotide sequence: TGTGCCAGCAGCCAAGAGAGCGGGAGCTCCTACGAGCAGTACTTC. This chain uses TRBV4-2 with TRBJ2-7; TRBD2 matches 8 bases. CDR1 and CDR2 from the germline V gene are LGHNA and YNFKEQ. The CDR3 sequence is 15 residues long. V dropped 0 bases and J dropped 0; count of bases not matched to a gene: 1.

The V and J genes are TRBV9 and TRBJ1-4, with 8 bases that match TRBD1. V was pared by 1 base and J by 0 bases, with 2 bases of the junction left unmatched. The germline gives CDR1 SGDLS, CDR2 YYNGEE. This CDR3 comprises 16 residues. CDR3 loop: CASSVSGQATNEKLFF. CDR3 in DNA: TGTGCCAGCAGCGTATCGGGACAGGCAACTAATGAAAAACTGTTTTTT.

The V gene is TRBV5-8, the J gene TRBJ2-1; 7 nucleotides match TRBD1. Trimming took 4 bases from V and 6 from J; bases not matched to a gene: 10. The CDR3 spans 15 residues. The germline V gene has CDR1 SGHTS and CDR2 YDEGEE. This CDR3 is CASSQGQFAFNEQFF. For the CDR3, the DNA is TGTGCCAGCAGCCAGGGACAGTTCGCTTTCAATGAGCAGTTCTTC.

The genes are TRBV19 and TRBJ2-1; D call uncertain. The CDR3 contains 15 residues. Germline V gives CDR1 LNHDA, CDR2 SQIVND (reference sequence). V lost 3 bases and J 3 bases, leaving 12 bases between the germline ends. CDR3 in amino acids: CASSIFAEIYNEQFF. CDR3 coding DNA: TGTGCCAGTAGTATTTTCGCGGAGATCTACAATGAGCAGTTCTTC.

The CDR3 spells CATSDNDNLSYNEQFF. In nucleotides, the CDR3 is TGTGCCACCAGTGACAACGACAACCTCTCCTACAATGAGCAGTTCTTC. This chain links TRBV24-1 with TRBJ2-1; D is uncertain. From germline, CDR1 is KGHDR and CDR2 SFDVKD. V was trimmed by 4 bases and J by 0 bases, leaving 12 bases between them. The CDR3 runs 16 residues.

This clone came up once. The chain employs TRBV11-2 and TRBJ2-7; no firm D call. Per germline, CDR1 SGHAT and CDR2 FQNNGV. The CDR3 totals 12 residues. V was shortened by 3 bases and J by 3 bases, with 6 bases between the two germline ends. CDR3 in DNA: TGTGCCAGCAGCTTTAACAGCTACGAGCAGTACTTC. Its protein is CASSFNSYEQYF. Variable domain in full (rest from reference TRBV11-2 and TRBJ2-7): EAGVAQSPRYKIIEKRQSVAFWCNPISGHATLYWYQQILGQGPKLLIQFQNNGVVDDSQLPKDRFSAERLKGVDSTLKIQPAKLEDSAVYLCASSFNSYEQYFGPGTRLTVT.

This clone has more than one count but fewer than ten. J is TRBJ2-2 and V is TRBV28; 7 positions match TRBD2. Trimming took 4 bases from V and 5 from J; bases not matched to a gene: 4. This CDR3 contains 14 residues. CDR1 MDHEN and CDR2 SYDVKM come from the germline V gene. The CDR3 is CASSSGLVTGELFF. The CDR3 DNA follows: TGTGCCAGCAGTTCAGGACTAGTAACCGGGGAGCTGTTTTTT.

CDR3 coding DNA: TGTGCCAGCAGCTTAGGAGGGGACAGGGGTAACTATGGCTACACCTTC. Translation: CASSLGGDRGNYGYTF. The genes are TRBV7-9 and TRBJ1-2; TRBD1 aligns across 10 bases. The CDR3 totals 16 residues. The junction had 3 bases not matched to a gene; V was cut back by 1 base and J by 1 base. Looked up from germline, CDR1 is SEHNR and CDR2 is FQNEAQ (reference sequence).

The chain has TRBV19 and TRBJ2-6; TRBD2 agrees at 9 bases. The CDR3 covers 20 residues. Unmatched junction bases numbered 18, after V lost 6 bases and J lost 3 bases. Germline V gene lookup returns CDR1 LNHDA and CDR2 SQIVND (reference sequence). The DNA of the CDR3 is TGTGCCAGTAGCAGCCTCGCGTCTAGCGGGGAGGGGAGTGGGGCCAACGTCCTGACTTTC. Translation gives CASSSLASSGEGSGANVLTF.

V and J are TRBV5-1 and TRBJ2-1; 12 nucleotides align to TRBD2. The CDR3 sequence is 18 residues long. Germline trimming cut 9 bases from V and 9 bases from J; bases unmatched to any gene: 22. CDR1 and CDR2 (germline): SGHRS, YFSETQ. CDR3 sequence (DNA): TGCGCCACCGCACCGCAGGGACTAGCGGGCGGCTGGGAAAGTGAGCAGTTCTTC. Protein product: CATAPQGLAGGWESEQFF.

The chain uses TRBV15 and TRBJ2-3; D not certain. The V end lost 1 base, the J end lost 0 bases, and 14 bases lay between the germline ends. There are 17 residues in the CDR3. CDR1 and CDR2 from the germline V gene are LNHNV and YYDKDF (reference sequence). The CDR3 region has the DNA TGTGCCACCAGCAGAGGCCGGGTGACCTCTAGCACAGATACGCAGTATTTT. Translation: CATSRGRVTSSTDTQYF.

As concerns this clone: Its ends do not fully match the called genes, so a read error is possible. V usage is TRBV13 and J usage is TRBJ1-4; possible D gene TRBD1, 5 bases. CDR1 is PRHDT, CDR2 FYEKMQ, per germline (reference sequence). The CDR3 covers 15 residues. In nucleotides, the CDR3 is TGTGCCAGCAGCTTAGGCCCAGGGCGTTCTGAAAAACTGCTTTTT. This translates into CASSLGPGRSEKLLF. Filled out from reference TRBV13 and TRBJ1-4, the complete variable domain reads AAGVIQSPRHLIKEKRETATLKCYPIPRHDTVYWYQQGPGQDPQFLISFYEKMQSDKGSIPDRFSAQQFSDYHSELNMSSLELGDSALYFCASSLGPGRSEKLLFGSGTQLSVL.